These 16 T cell receptor beta chains were sequenced from one sample in a study of shared clonotypes between healthy human individuals. Assay used: immunoSEQ multiplex PCR; TCRdb lists only in-frame clones, some missing. The table lists 2 million to 2.5 million clones, over 90% of them singletons. Sequenced: naive CD4+ T cells from PBMCs. Indicated subset: CD45RA+ positively selected. All receptors come from a man aged 18 to 30 in good health. Some clones in this sample may be carry-over from other donors' samples.

This sequence joins TRBV5-6 and TRBJ2-3; D not certain. Deletions cut 1 base from V and 3 bases from J, with 12 bases between. Germline-derived CDR1 and CDR2 are SGHDT and YYEEEE. The CDR3 loop spans 15 amino acids. The DNA of the CDR3 is TGTGCCAGCAGCTTGTCCCCGGTGGGAACAGATACGCAGTATTTT. Its translation is CASSLSPVGTDTQYF.

In its sample, this clone was seen once. This sample includes further DNA sequences coding for the same CDR3. The chain is built from TRBV6-4 and TRBJ1-1; D is ambiguous. The CDR3 covers 13 residues. Between the trimmed V and J ends, which lost 0 bases and 4 bases, there was a span of 6 bases. The germline V gene has CDR1 MRHNA and CDR2 SNTAGT. The CDR3: CASSDSGSTEAFF. CDR3 bases: TGTGCCAGCAGTGACTCGGGCAGCACTGAAGCTTTCTTT.

The chain recombines TRBV19 with TRBJ2-7, with D perhaps being TRBD1 or TRBD2 (5 bases each). Trimming cost V 4 bases and J 2 bases, with 15 bases left between them. CDR3 length equals 15 residues. The germline gives CDR1 LNHDA, CDR2 SQIVND (reference sequence). CDR3 protein: CASSTSGTLTYEQYF. CDR3 DNA: TGTGCCAGTAGTACCTCCGGGACGCTAACCTACGAGCAGTACTTC.

As DNA, the CDR3 is TGTGCCAAAAACACCGGGACTAGCGTAGAGCAGTACTTC. Translation: CAKNTGTSVEQYF. V gene TRBV2 combines with J gene TRBJ2-7; 10 bases are shared with TRBD2. Unmatched junction bases numbered 10, after V lost 10 bases and J lost 7 bases. This CDR3 is 13 amino acids long. Germline V gene data show CDR1 as SNHLY and CDR2 as FYNNEI.

The chain carries TRBV30 and TRBJ2-7; 7 bases map to TRBD1. The trim removed 1 base at V and 2 bases at J, leaving 2 bases unmatched. The CDR3 totals 13 residues. Germline CDR1 is GTSNPN and CDR2 is SVGIG (reference sequence). The DNA of the CDR3 is TGTGCCTGGAGTGACGGGACAGCCTACGAGCAGTACTTC. Protein product: CAWSDGTAYEQYF.

The table lists this clone with a count of one. The rearrangement links TRBV28 to TRBJ2-5; perhaps TRBD2 as D (5 bases). From germline, CDR1 is MDHEN and CDR2 SYDVKM. The CDR3 totals 15 residues. Trimming removed 3 bases at V and 2 bases at J, with 13 bases between. CDR3 protein: CASSFGNPGQETQYF. In nucleotides, the CDR3 is TGTGCCAGCAGTTTCGGGAATCCGGGGCAAGAGACCCAGTACTTC.

The V gene is TRBV6-5, the J gene TRBJ2-7; D is possibly TRBD1 or TRBD2 (5 bases each). The length of the CDR3 is 15 residues. Germline assignment: CDR1 MNHEY and CDR2 SVGAGI. The V gene lost 7 bases and the J gene lost 1 base, with 17 bases spanning the gap. The CDR3 sequence is CASTARGTPSYEQYF. The CDR3, as DNA: TGTGCCAGCACCGCTCGAGGGACGCCTTCCTACGAGCAGTACTTC.

About this clone: The sample contains more than one DNA sequence encoding this CDR3. The chain is built from TRBV5-1 and TRBJ2-5; 10 positions agree with TRBD1. Germline V gives CDR1 SGHRS, CDR2 YFSETQ. Trimming took 5 bases from V and 5 from J; bases not matched to a gene: 6. The CDR3 contains 14 residues. This CDR3 is CASSPGQGKETQYF. The DNA for the CDR3 is TGCGCCAGCAGTCCGGGACAGGGGAAGGAGACCCAGTACTTC. Full variable domain (rest looked up from reference TRBV5-1 and TRBJ2-5): KAGVTQTPRYLIKTRGQQVTLSCSPISGHRSVSWYQQTPGQGLQFLFEYFSETQRNKGNFPGRFSGRQFSNSRSEMNVSTLELGDSALYLCASSPGQGKETQYFGPGTRLLVL.

The rearrangement links TRBV6-6 to TRBJ2-5; TRBD1 aligns across 7 bases. The germline V gene encodes CDR1 MNHNY and CDR2 SVGAGI (reference sequence). The CDR3 spans 14 residues. The trim removed 4 bases at V and 4 bases at J, leaving 6 bases unmatched. The CDR3 DNA reads as TGTGCCAGCAGTTCCCGACAGGGAATAGAGACCCAGTACTTC. The encoded protein is CASSSRQGIETQYF.

Worth noting for this clone: The sample has other DNA sequences that encode this CDR3 too. This chain joins TRBV29-1 and TRBJ2-1; 8 bases line up with TRBD2. CDR3 length equals 14 residues. In germline, CDR1 is SQVTM, CDR2 ANQGSEA. V gave up 6 bases and J gave up 3 bases; unmatched junction bases: 7. The CDR3 spells CSVAGTSGYNEQFF. CDR3 sequence (DNA): TGCAGCGTGGCCGGGACTAGTGGCTACAATGAGCAGTTCTTC.

This chain joins TRBV18 and TRBJ2-5; D uncertain. The CDR3 contains 14 residues. Germline V CDR1 and CDR2: KGHSH, LQKENI. V lost 3 bases and J lost 2, with 10 bases in between. The CDR3 bases are TGTGCCAGCTCACCTAATGACGGTCAAGAGACCCAGTACTTC. This codes for CASSPNDGQETQYF.

The chain employs TRBV7-3 and TRBJ2-3; the match to TRBD1 covers 7 bases. The germline gives CDR1 SGHTA, CDR2 FQGTGA. The CDR3 sequence is 20 residues long. The V segment lost 5 bases and the J segment 3 bases; nucleotides outside the gene matches: 23. CDR3 residues: CASSVSTGGQALITTDTQYF. The CDR3 DNA sequence: TGTGCCAGCAGCGTATCAACGGGTGGACAGGCTCTTATCACGACAGATACGCAGTATTTT.

The chain combines TRBV30 with TRBJ1-2; TRBD1 might be the D (6 bases). From germline, CDR1 is GTSNPN and CDR2 SVGIG (reference sequence). V was cut by 2 bases and J by 2 bases, with 18 bases left in between. This CDR3 spans 16 amino acids. CDR3: CAWSPRGGWTNYGYTF. The CDR3 region has the DNA TGTGCCTGGAGTCCCCGAGGGGGATGGACGAACTATGGCTACACCTTC.

This chain connects TRBV19 to TRBJ2-7, with TRBD1 as a possible D gene (5 bases). The CDR3 extends over 13 amino acids. Germline CDR1 LNHDA, CDR2 SQIVND (reference sequence). V lost 4 bases to trimming and J lost 1 base, with 8 bases between them. CDR3 sequence reads: CASSTAGSYEQYF. CDR3 nucleotide sequence: TGTGCCAGTAGTACAGCAGGGTCCTACGAGCAGTACTTC. The entire variable domain, with the rest obtained from reference TRBV19 and TRBJ2-7, is as follows: DGGITQSPKYLFRKEGQNVTLSCEQNLNHDAMYWYRQDPGQGLRLIYYSQIVNDFQKGDIAEGYSVSREKKESFPLTVTSAQKNPTAFYLCASSTAGSYEQYFGPGTRLTVT.

This clone has more than one count but fewer than ten. The chain couples TRBV18 to TRBJ1-2; maybe TRBD1 (6 bases). CDR1 is KGHSH and CDR2 is LQKENI in the germline V gene. This CDR3 is 14 amino acids long. V lost 4 bases, J lost 4 bases, and 13 bases lay in between. Here the CDR3 DNA reads TGTGCCAGCTCACGCAGACAGGCGACCTATGGCTACACCTTC. This codes for CASSRRQATYGYTF.

The chain joins TRBV28 to TRBJ1-2; possible D gene TRBD1, 5 bases. Trimming stripped 5 bases from V and 0 bases from J, with 13 bases between. The CDR3 is 15 amino acids. CDR1 is MDHEN, CDR2 SYDVKM, per germline. This CDR3 is CASSPRGSANYGYTF. The DNA for the CDR3 is TGTGCCAGCAGTCCCCGGGGCAGCGCTAACTATGGCTACACCTTC.